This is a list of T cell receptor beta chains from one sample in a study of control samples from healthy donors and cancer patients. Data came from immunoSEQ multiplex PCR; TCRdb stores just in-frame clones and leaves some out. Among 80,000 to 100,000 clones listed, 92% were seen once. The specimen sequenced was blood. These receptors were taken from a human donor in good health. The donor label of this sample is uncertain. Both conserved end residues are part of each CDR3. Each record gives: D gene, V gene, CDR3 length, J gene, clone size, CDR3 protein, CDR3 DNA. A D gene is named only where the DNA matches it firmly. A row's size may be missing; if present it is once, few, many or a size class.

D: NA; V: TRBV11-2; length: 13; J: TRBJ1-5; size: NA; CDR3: CASSLDLNQPQHF; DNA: TGTGCCAGCAGCTTAGATCTTAATCAGCCCCAGCATTTT
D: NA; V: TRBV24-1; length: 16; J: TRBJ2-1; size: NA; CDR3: CATSDPSRSSYNEQFF; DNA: TGTGCCACCAGTGACCCCAGCCGGAGCTCCTACAATGAGCAGTTCTTC
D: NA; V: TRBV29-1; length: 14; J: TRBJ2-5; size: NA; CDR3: CSVGGGGREETQYF; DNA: TGCAGCGTCGGGGGTGGCGGGCGGGAAGAGACCCAGTACTTC
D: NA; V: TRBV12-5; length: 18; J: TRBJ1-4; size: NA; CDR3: CASGLVGRGLATNEKLFF; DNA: TGTGCTAGTGGTTTGGTAGGGAGGGGCCTTGCAACTAATGAAAAACTGTTTTTT
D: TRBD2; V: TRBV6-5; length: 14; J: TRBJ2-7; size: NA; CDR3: CASSYSGRAYEQYF; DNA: TGTGCCAGCAGTTACTCGGGGAGGGCCTACGAGCAGTACTTC
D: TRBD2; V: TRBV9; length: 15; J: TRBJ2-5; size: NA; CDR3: CASSVAGGAEETQYF; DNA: TGTGCCAGCAGCGTAGCCGGGGGGGCCGAAGAGACCCAGTACTTC
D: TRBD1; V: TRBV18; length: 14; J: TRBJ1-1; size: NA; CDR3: CASSLDRGWTEAFF; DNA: TGTGCCAGCTCCCTGGACAGGGGTTGGACTGAAGCTTTCTTT
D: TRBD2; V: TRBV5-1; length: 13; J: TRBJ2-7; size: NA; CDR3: CASSLLAGYEQYF; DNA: TGCGCCAGCAGTTTACTAGCGGGGTACGAGCAGTACTTC
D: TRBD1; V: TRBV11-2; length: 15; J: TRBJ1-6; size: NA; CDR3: CASSSGGTGTSPLHF; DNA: TGTGCCAGCAGCTCCGGGGGGACAGGGACTTCACCCCTCCACTTT
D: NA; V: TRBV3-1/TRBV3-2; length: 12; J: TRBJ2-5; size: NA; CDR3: CASSQQRETQYF; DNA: TGTGCCAGCAGCCAGCAACGGGAGACCCAGTACTTC
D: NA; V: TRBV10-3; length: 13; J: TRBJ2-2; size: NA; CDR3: CAISEERSGELFF; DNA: TGTGCCATCAGTGAGGAAAGGTCAGGGGAGCTGTTTTTT
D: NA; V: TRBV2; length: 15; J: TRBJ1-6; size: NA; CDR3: CASSGLRVGNSPLHF; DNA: TGTGCCAGCAGTGGGTTAAGGGTCGGTAATTCACCCCTCCACTTT
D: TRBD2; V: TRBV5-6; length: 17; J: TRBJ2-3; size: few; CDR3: CASSLFKTSGGTDTQYF; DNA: TGTGCCAGCAGCCTATTTAAAACTAGCGGGGGCACAGATACGCAGTATTTT
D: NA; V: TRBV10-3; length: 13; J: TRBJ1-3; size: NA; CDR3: CAISLDLGNTIYF; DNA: TGTGCCATCAGCCTAGACCTAGGAAACACCATATATTTT
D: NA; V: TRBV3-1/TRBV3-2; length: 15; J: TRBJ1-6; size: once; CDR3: CASSQGVRGESPLHF; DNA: TGTGCCAGCAGCCAAGGAGTCAGGGGAGAGTCACCCCTCCACTTT
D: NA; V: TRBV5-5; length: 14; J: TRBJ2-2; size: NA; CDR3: CASKLRADTGELFF; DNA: TGTGCCAGCAAACTTCGAGCGGACACCGGGGAGCTGTTTTTT
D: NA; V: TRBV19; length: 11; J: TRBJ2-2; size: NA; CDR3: CATQNTGELFF; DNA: TGTGCCACTCAGAACACCGGGGAGCTGTTTTTT
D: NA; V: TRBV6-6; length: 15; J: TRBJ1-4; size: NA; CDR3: CASSSPTATNEKLFF; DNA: TGTGCCAGCAGTTCCCCGACAGCAACTAATGAAAAACTGTTTTTT
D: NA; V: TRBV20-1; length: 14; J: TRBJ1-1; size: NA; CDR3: CSASGFQGWTEAFF; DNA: TGCAGTGCTAGTGGTTTTCAGGGATGGACTGAAGCTTTCTTT
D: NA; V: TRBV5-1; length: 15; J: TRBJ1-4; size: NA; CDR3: CASSPGPGINEKLFF; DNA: TGCGCCAGCAGCCCCGGACCTGGGATAAACGAAAAACTGTTTTTT
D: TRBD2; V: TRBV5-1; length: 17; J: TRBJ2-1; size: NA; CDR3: CASRYPEAGGPSGEQFF; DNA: TGCGCCAGCAGATATCCAGAAGCGGGGGGGCCTTCCGGTGAGCAGTTCTTC
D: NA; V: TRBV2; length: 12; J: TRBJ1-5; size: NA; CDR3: CASSWGARPQHF; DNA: TGTGCCAGCAGTTGGGGTGCCCGGCCCCAGCATTTT
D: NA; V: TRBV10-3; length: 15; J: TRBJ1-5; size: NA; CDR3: CAISESGQGDQPQHF; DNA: TGTGCCATCAGTGAATCGGGTCAAGGCGATCAGCCCCAGCATTTT
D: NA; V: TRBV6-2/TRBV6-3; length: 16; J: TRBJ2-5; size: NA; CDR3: CASSYSRPGGGETQYF; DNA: TGTGCCAGCAGTTACTCTAGGCCCGGGGGCGGGGAGACCCAGTACTTC
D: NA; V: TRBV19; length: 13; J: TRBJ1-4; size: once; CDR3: CASTGVFDEKLFF; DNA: TGTGCCAGTACAGGCGTCTTTGATGAAAAACTGTTTTTT
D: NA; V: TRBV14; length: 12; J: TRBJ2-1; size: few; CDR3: CASSQTRGEQFF; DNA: TGTGCCAGCAGCCAGACCAGGGGTGAGCAGTTCTTC